This record concerns one TCR beta chain sequence. Its antigen is unknown. The assay was immunoSEQ multiplex PCR, and TCRdb's table has in-frame clones only and misses some. The specimen's table records over 120,000 clones. The record originates from a study of T cell responses to AZD1222 COVID-19 vaccine. Findings and limits, study-wide: Donors were mostly white British, more females; clonal diversity possibly underestimated. Once two AZD1222 doses were given, Spike-specific TCR breadth and depth went up. Spike was spanned by vaccine-associated CD4 TCRs, which were dominant at 160-218 and 743-854.

Sequencing input: peripheral blood. The clonotype was recovered from an adult in good health.

DNA for the CDR3: TGTGCCAGCAGTAAACAGGGGAACCAAGAGACCCAGTACTTC. Encoded protein: CASSKQGNQETQYF. V usage is TRBV6-5 and J usage is TRBJ2-5; 7 nucleotides match TRBD1. The germline V gene has CDR1 MNHEY and CDR2 SVGAGI. Trimming cost V 5 bases and J 0 bases; bases outside gene matches: 3. The CDR3 sequence is 14 residues long.